Following are 16 T cell receptor beta chains from one sample sequenced in a study of somatic mutations in cytotoxic T cells in rheumatoid arthritis. Libraries were prepared by immunoSEQ multiplex PCR; TCRdb keeps only in-frame clonotypes and omits some of them. The sample lists about 11,000 clones; almost 85% were seen once. Material for sequencing was CD8+ T cells sorted from blood. Every receptor here comes from a woman aged 55-70 years with rheumatoid arthritis.

This clone was detected a few times. The rearrangement links TRBV4-1 to TRBJ1-1; D not certain. In germline, CDR1 is MGHRA, CDR2 YSYEKL. The CDR3 loop spans 15 amino acids. Trimming cost V 7 bases and J 5 bases, with 20 bases left between them. CDR3 in amino acids: CASKETPPGGTEAFF. The CDR3 DNA follows: TGCGCCAGCAAGGAAACACCGCCGGGAGGAACTGAAGCTTTCTTT.

The chain recombines TRBV7-2 with TRBJ2-1, with a tentative D call TRBD2 (5 bases). Germline CDR1 SGHTA, CDR2 FQGNSA. The CDR3 spans 14 residues. Deletions cut 5 bases from V and 0 bases from J, with 8 bases between. CDR3 sequence reads: CASSMGSSYNEQFF. DNA for the CDR3: TGTGCCAGCAGCATGGGGAGCTCCTACAATGAGCAGTTCTTC. Filled out from reference TRBV7-2 and TRBJ2-1, the complete variable domain reads GAGVSQSPSNKVTEKGKDVELRCDPISGHTALYWYRQSLGQGLEFLIYFQGNSAPDKSGLPSDRFSAERTGGSVSTLTIQRTQQEDSAVYLCASSMGSSYNEQFFGPGTRLTVL.

This clone was seen only once. The rearrangement links TRBV4-1 to TRBJ2-7, with TRBD1 identical over 11 bases. V lost 0 bases, J lost 2 bases, and 0 bases stayed unmatched. Germline CDR1 reads MGHRA; CDR2 reads YSYEKL. The CDR3 loop spans 15 amino acids. In DNA, the CDR3 is TGCGCCAGCAGCCAAGAGGGACAGGGGGCCTACGAGCAGTACTTC. This gives the protein CASSQEGQGAYEQYF.

The chain combines TRBV5-1 with TRBJ2-3; weak D call: TRBD2 (6 bases). Germline CDR1 is SGHRS and CDR2 is YFSETQ. The CDR3 covers 14 residues. Trimming left V 0 bases short and J 3 bases short, with 8 bases between. CDR3 in amino acids: CASSLEGRTDTQYF. In DNA form, the CDR3 reads TGCGCCAGCAGCTTGGAGGGGAGGACAGATACGCAGTATTTT.

J is TRBJ2-5 and V is TRBV2; 7 bases line up with TRBD1. The trim removed 7 bases at V and 2 bases at J, leaving 7 bases unmatched. This CDR3 region has 14 residues. Germline CDR1 is SNHLY and CDR2 is FYNNEI. CDR3 nucleotide sequence: TGTGCCAGCATTTTTGTACAGGGGCAAGAGACCCAGTACTTC. This translates into CASIFVQGQETQYF.

The chain recombines TRBV10-1 with TRBJ1-6, with TRBD1 as a possible D gene (5 bases). Germline V lookup: CDR1 WNHNN, CDR2 SYGVQD (reference sequence). The CDR3 covers 15 residues. V lost 4 bases and J 7 bases, leaving 14 bases between the germline ends. CDR3 DNA sequence: TGCGCCAGCAGTGCTTCCGACAGAAAGAATTCACCCCTCCACTTT. Translating it yields CASSASDRKNSPLHF.

The J gene is TRBJ2-1, the V gene TRBV10-3; TRBD2 aligns across 8 bases. CDR1 is ENHRY and CDR2 is SYGVKD in the germline V gene. The CDR3 runs to 17 residues. V lost 2 bases and J lost 11; bases outside the gene matches: 17. The CDR3 sequence is CAISEGLTGGPARKQFF. The CDR3 region has the DNA TGTGCCATCAGTGAGGGTCTGACGGGAGGGCCGGCGAGGAAGCAGTTCTTC.

Relative to its sample, this clone is medium-sized. The chain couples TRBV15 to TRBJ2-7; 7 bases align to TRBD1. CDR1 is LNHNV, CDR2 YYDKDF, per germline (reference sequence). The CDR3 runs to 14 residues. V lost 2 bases, J lost 2 bases, and 3 bases stayed unmatched. DNA of the CDR3: TGTGCCACCAGCAGATGGACAGGCCCCTACGAGCAGTACTTC. Translating gives CATSRWTGPYEQYF.

V usage is TRBV30 and J usage is TRBJ2-7, with D hard to call. Trimming pared 0 bases from V and 3 bases from J, leaving 9 bases between. Germline V gene data show CDR1 as GTSNPN and CDR2 as SVGIG (reference sequence). CDR3 length: 13 residues. CDR3 loop: CAWSVRTSYEQYF. The DNA of the CDR3 is TGTGCCTGGAGTGTACGAACCAGCTACGAGCAGTACTTC.

The rearrangement links TRBV27 to TRBJ2-7, with TRBD2 matching over 7 bases. The V gene end was trimmed by 6 bases and the J gene end by 5 bases; junction bases not matched to a gene: 7. This CDR3 is built from 13 residues. CDR1 is MNHEY, CDR2 SMNVEV, per germline (reference sequence). CDR3 loop: CASRPRELHEQYF. DNA for the CDR3: TGTGCCAGCAGACCGCGGGAGCTCCACGAGCAGTACTTC.

This rearrangement joins TRBV27 to TRBJ2-2; no clear D. The CDR3 consists of 13 residues. CDR1 and CDR2 (germline): MNHEY, SMNVEV (reference sequence). V lost 5 bases to trimming and J lost 6 bases, with 10 bases between them. In DNA form, the CDR3 reads TGTGCCAGCAGTCCCTCAGGTTCCGGGGAGCTGTTTTTT. This sequence encodes CASSPSGSGELFF.

The chain employs TRBV27 and TRBJ1-5, with D possibly matching TRBD1 (5 bases). V was pared by 3 bases and J by 0 bases, with 6 bases between. Germline V gene lookup returns CDR1 MNHEY and CDR2 SMNVEV (reference sequence). This CDR3 has 14 residues. The CDR3 reads CASSFRASNQPQHF. In nucleotides, the CDR3 is TGTGCCAGCAGTTTCAGGGCTAGCAATCAGCCCCAGCATTTT.

The chain is built from TRBV14 and TRBJ2-1, with 14 bases fitting TRBD2. This CDR3 comprises 19 residues. V lost 4 bases, J lost 3 bases, and 11 bases stayed unmatched. Germline V lookup: CDR1 SGHDN, CDR2 FVKESK. The DNA of the CDR3 is TGTGCCAGCAGCCGCGGGACTAGCGGGAGTAGGCGGCTCTACAATGAGCAGTTCTTC. Its protein is CASSRGTSGSRRLYNEQFF.

This rearrangement joins TRBV6-5 to TRBJ1-2; 8 bases line up with TRBD1. The J segment lost 4 bases and the V segment lost 2 bases, leaving 3 bases of the junction unmatched. The CDR3 totals 14 residues. CDR1 MNHEY and CDR2 SVGAGI come from the germline V gene. The CDR3 region is CASSYGTGGYGYTF. CDR3 DNA sequence: TGTGCCAGCAGTTACGGAACAGGGGGCTATGGCTACACCTTC.

This clone appeared once. The genes are TRBV4-1 and TRBJ2-3; TRBD1 matches at 9 bases. The junction had 4 bases not matched to a gene; V was cut back by 0 bases and J by 3 bases. This CDR3 is 16 amino acids long. Germline V CDR1 and CDR2: MGHRA, YSYEKL. As DNA, the CDR3 is TGCGCCAGCAGCCAAGACGGGACAGGGAGGACAGATACGCAGTATTTT. Residues: CASSQDGTGRTDTQYF.

The chain joins TRBV4-3 to TRBJ2-1; TRBD1 is a possible D gene (6 bases). CDR1 is LGHNA, CDR2 YSLEER, per germline. Deletions cut 1 base from V and 0 bases from J, with 7 bases between. The CDR3 spans 15 residues. CDR3 sequence (DNA): TGCGCCAGCAGCCAAGTGGACAGCTCCTACAATGAGCAGTTCTTC. Amino acids: CASSQVDSSYNEQFF.